The clone carrying this TCR beta chain was counted a few times. What it binds is unknown. This sample is drawn from a study of beta chain features in type 1 diabetes. Points from the study as a whole: Researchers report that Type 1 diabetes patients had moderately but significantly shorter TCRB CDR3s across all four CD4+ subsets. More deletions and fewer insertions at VDJ junctions were found in patients with type 1 diabetes. Patients and controls would share equally any PCR tilt toward shorter templates.

What was sequenced were expressed TCRB transcripts, since all of the isolated RNA had been reverse transcribed. Measured with immunoSEQ multiplex PCR; TCRdb has only the in-frame clones, and not every one. The table shows roughly 280,000 clones, with 24% occurring only once. Cells sorted by CD45RO/CCR7/CD25/CD127/CD95/CD27 comprised CD4+ naive, central memory, regulatory and stem cell-like memory cells. The authors obtained over 95% purity in all sorted populations. CDR3 length equals 11 residues. CDR1 DFQATT and CDR2 SNEGSKA come from the germline V gene (reference sequence). V dropped 0 bases and J dropped 10 bases, with 7 bases sitting between them.

The chain carries TRBV20-1 and TRBJ2-1; tentative D call: TRBD2 (5 bases). This sequence originates from a woman between 25 and 40 years old with type 1 diabetes. The source material was naive CD4+ T cells from blood. Written as DNA, the CDR3 is TGCAGTGCTAGAGATTGGAGGGAGCAGTTCTTC. Translated: CSARDWREQFF.